Below, 21 T cell receptor beta chains from the same sample are listed, as sequenced in a study of cytomegalovirus exposure and HLA in healthy donors. TCRdb keeps only in-frame clones here, not all; method: immunoSEQ multiplex PCR. The sample comprises about 98,000 clones, approximately 88% of which are singletons, and roughly 4% rests with the top ten. Sequenced material: PBMCs. The origin of the receptors is a woman aged 25-40 years in good health and CMV-seronegative.

This clone was seen only once. The CDR3: CASSQGGTRLNTEAFF. The CDR3 nucleotides read TGCGCCAGCAGCCAAGGAGGAACCCGGCTTAACACTGAAGCTTTCTTT. V and J are TRBV4-3 and TRBJ1-1; D call uncertain. Germline loops: CDR1 LGHNA, CDR2 YSLEER. The CDR3 contains 16 residues. V lost 1 base to trimming and J lost 2 bases, with 14 bases between them.

V is TRBV6-1 and J is TRBJ1-6, with 10 bases fitting TRBD1. CDR3 length equals 16 residues. V was pared by 2 bases and J by 11 bases, with 9 bases of the junction left unmatched. CDR1 MNHNS and CDR2 SASEGT come from the germline V gene. The CDR3 sequence is CASSELPGQGFPPLHF. In nucleotides, the CDR3 is TGTGCCAGCAGTGAACTTCCGGGACAGGGGTTCCCACCCCTCCACTTT.

The rearrangement joins TRBV2 to TRBJ1-5; D gene unclear. The CDR3 runs to 14 residues. The V gene's germline CDR1 is SNHLY and CDR2 FYNNEI. The V and J ends lost 2 bases and 3 bases respectively, with 8 bases between them. CDR3 coding DNA: TGTGCCAGCAGTGAAAATGCAGACAATCAGCCCCAGCATTTT. Protein product: CASSENADNQPQHF.

The rearrangement uses TRBV7-6 and TRBJ2-5; 9 bases fit TRBD1. V trimming: 4 bases; J trimming: 4 bases; junction bases outside the gene matches: 13. The CDR3 is made up of 17 amino acids. Germline V CDR1 and CDR2: SGHVS, FNYEAQ. CDR3 in amino acids: CASSSFSGTGWPETQYF. The CDR3 nucleotides are TGTGCCAGCAGCTCTTTCTCCGGGACAGGGTGGCCAGAGACCCAGTACTTC.

The gene calls are TRBV6-5 and TRBJ2-7; 9 bases align to TRBD1. Unmatched junction bases numbered 7, after V lost 6 bases and J lost 4 bases. CDR1 is MNHEY, CDR2 SVGAGI, per germline. The CDR3 spans 14 residues. This CDR3 is CASRRQGGGYEQYF. The CDR3 DNA follows: TGTGCCAGCAGGCGACAGGGGGGTGGTTACGAGCAGTACTTC.

The chain has TRBV7-9 and TRBJ2-5, with no clear D. The V and J ends lost 1 base and 2 bases respectively, with 8 bases between them. Germline CDR1 reads SEHNR; CDR2 reads FQNEAQ (reference sequence). This CDR3 is built from 14 residues. The CDR3 protein is CASSLDSSQETQYF. In nucleotides, the CDR3 is TGTGCCAGCAGCTTAGACTCGAGTCAAGAGACCCAGTACTTC. Full variable domain (outside the CDR3, taken from reference TRBV7-9 and TRBJ2-5): DTGVSQNPRHKITKRGQNVTFRCDPISEHNRLYWYRQTLGQGPEFLTYFQNEAQLEKSRLLSDRFSAERPKGSFSTLEIQRTEQGDSAMYLCASSLDSSQETQYFGPGTRLLVL.

The chain joins TRBV11-3 to TRBJ2-1; 8 nucleotides align to TRBD2. The trim removed 5 bases at V and 7 bases at J, leaving 13 bases unmatched. Germline CDR1 and CDR2: SGHNT and YENEEA. The CDR3 sequence is 16 residues long. CDR3 region: CASSRAGGLVRNEQFF. DNA of the CDR3: TGTGCCAGCAGCCGGGCGGGGGGACTAGTTAGGAATGAGCAGTTCTTC.

This chain uses TRBV7-3 with TRBJ1-1, with no clear D. CDR3 length: 13 amino acids. Trimming shortened V by 1 base and J by 5 bases, and 8 bases separated the two germline ends. CDR1 is SGHTA and CDR2 is FQGTGA in the germline V gene. CDR3 in amino acids: CASSLNPQTEAFF. In DNA form, the CDR3 reads TGTGCCAGCAGCTTAAATCCACAGACTGAAGCTTTCTTT.

The chain is built from TRBV9 and TRBJ1-2; a weak D match, TRBD1 (6 bases). CDR3 size: 14 residues. The V end was cut by 4 bases, the J end by 5 bases, with 15 bases between. CDR1 and CDR2 from the germline V gene are SGDLS and YYNGEE. In nucleotides, the CDR3 is TGTGCCAGCAGCTCCCAGGGGCAGGGGTATGGCTACACCTTC. This translates into CASSSQGQGYGYTF.

The J gene is TRBJ1-5, the V gene TRBV5-1; no clear D. CDR3 size: 15 residues. Germline CDR1 SGHRS, CDR2 YFSETQ. The V end was cut by 0 bases, the J end by 2 bases, with 9 bases between. The CDR3: CASSLAGTRNQPQHF. CDR3 bases: TGCGCCAGCAGCTTGGCCGGTACTCGCAATCAGCCCCAGCATTTT.

The genes are TRBV4-1 and TRBJ2-2; D is ambiguous. Trimming pared 4 bases from V and 5 bases from J, leaving 14 bases between. CDR3 size: 15 residues. CDR1 is MGHRA, CDR2 YSYEKL, per germline. In nucleotides, the CDR3 is TGCGCCAGCAGCCTCGGCTGGGCAGAAACCGGGGAGCTGTTTTTT. It translates to CASSLGWAETGELFF.

CDR3 amino acids: CASSSGGGPQNIQYF. CDR3 nucleotides: TGTGCCAGCAGCTCAGGCGGGGGGCCTCAAAACATTCAGTACTTC. The rearrangement uses TRBV7-9 and TRBJ2-4, with 8 positions matching TRBD2. Per germline, CDR1 SEHNR and CDR2 FQNEAQ (reference sequence). Trimming at V came to 4 bases and at J to 5 bases, leaving 7 bases not matched to a gene. The CDR3 is 15 amino acids.

This chain uses TRBV7-8 with TRBJ1-1; D might be TRBD1 (5 bases). From germline, CDR1 is SGHVS and CDR2 FQNEAQ. V was trimmed by 5 bases and J by 2 bases, leaving 18 bases between them. CDR3 length equals 16 residues. The CDR3 DNA follows: TGTGCCAGCAGCCCTCGGCTGGGGCAGATAAACACTGAAGCTTTCTTT. Its translation is CASSPRLGQINTEAFF.

This chain joins TRBV7-9 and TRBJ2-1; tentatively, D is TRBD2 (6 bases). The germline V and J ends were trimmed by 5 bases and 5 bases, with 16 bases remaining between them. Germline-derived CDR1 and CDR2 are SEHNR and FQNEAQ (reference sequence). The CDR3 is 15 amino acids. The CDR3 DNA follows: TGTGCCAGCAGCCCGCCGGGACTCGGGAACAATGAGCAGTTCTTC. Protein: CASSPPGLGNNEQFF.

This chain uses TRBV11-2 with TRBJ2-7, with unresolved D. This CDR3 region has 15 residues. The V and J ends lost 5 bases and 4 bases respectively, with 18 bases between them. The V gene's germline CDR1 is SGHAT and CDR2 FQNNGV. CDR3 amino acids: CASSLSRGRLYEQYF. CDR3 nucleotides: TGTGCCAGCAGCCTTAGTCGAGGCAGATTATACGAGCAGTACTTC.

The chain has TRBV7-9 and TRBJ2-1, with TRBD1 identical over 9 bases. The germline CDR1 and CDR2 sequences are SEHNR and FQNEAQ (reference sequence). There are 16 residues in the CDR3. Losses at the gene ends were 5 bases for V and 5 bases for J; bases not matched to a gene: 10. The CDR3 sequence is CASSLPTGGTDNEQFF. The CDR3, as DNA: TGTGCCAGCAGCCTCCCGACAGGGGGTACAGACAATGAGCAGTTCTTC.

This sequence joins TRBV5-4 and TRBJ2-2; 8 bases are a match to TRBD1. V lost 4 bases, J lost 3 bases, and 5 bases stayed unmatched. Germline assignment: CDR1 SGHNT and CDR2 YYREEE (reference sequence). The CDR3 consists of 15 residues. The CDR3 loop reads CASSLPTGDTGELFF. Here the CDR3 DNA reads TGTGCCAGCAGCCTTCCGACAGGGGACACCGGGGAGCTGTTTTTT. Together with reference TRBV5-4 and TRBJ2-2, the CDR3 gives the full variable domain: ETGVTQSPTHLIKTRGQQVTLRCSSQSGHNTVSWYQQALGQGPQFIFQYYREEENGRGNFPPRFSGLQFPNYSSELNVNALELDDSALYLCASSLPTGDTGELFFGEGSRLTVL.

V and J are TRBV28 and TRBJ2-5, with TRBD2 matching 7 bases. This CDR3 region has 13 residues. V trimming: 3 bases; J trimming: 4 bases; junction bases outside the gene matches: 2. Looked up from germline, CDR1 is MDHEN and CDR2 is SYDVKM. As DNA, the CDR3 is TGTGCCAGCAGTTTGGGAGGGACAGAGACCCAGTACTTC. This codes for CASSLGGTETQYF.

The CDR3 nucleotides read TGTGCCAGCAGAGGACAGAACACTGAAGCTTTCTTT. Translating gives CASRGQNTEAFF. This chain joins TRBV5-6 and TRBJ1-1; D might be TRBD1 (5 bases). The CDR3 length is 12 residues. Trimming removed 5 bases at V and 1 base at J, with 6 bases between. Germline V lookup: CDR1 SGHDT, CDR2 YYEEEE.

The count of this clone is one. The chain combines TRBV4-3 with TRBJ2-1; 10 nucleotides line up with TRBD2. Per germline, CDR1 LGHNA and CDR2 YSLEER. The V and J ends lost 2 bases and 6 bases, in that order; junction bases with no gene match: 4. The CDR3 consists of 15 residues. The DNA of the CDR3 is TGCGCCAGCAGCCAAACTAGCGGGACTTCCAATGAGCAGTTCTTC. Translation gives CASSQTSGTSNEQFF.

The chain couples TRBV5-4 to TRBJ2-1, with D perhaps matching TRBD2 (7 bases). Germline assignment: CDR1 SGHNT and CDR2 YYREEE (reference sequence). The V end was cut by 2 bases, the J end by 10 bases, with 19 bases between. The CDR3 totals 15 residues. The CDR3 loop is CASSFLGGGPSEQFF. The CDR3 DNA reads TGTGCCAGCAGCTTCTTAGGGGGGGGGCCATCCGAGCAGTTCTTC. Looking up the rest from reference TRBV5-4 and TRBJ2-1 gives the full variable domain: ETGVTQSPTHLIKTRGQQVTLRCSSQSGHNTVSWYQQALGQGPQFIFQYYREEENGRGNFPPRFSGLQFPNYSSELNVNALELDDSALYLCASSFLGGGPSEQFFGPGTRLTVL.